The 26 T cell receptor beta chains below all came from one sample that was sequenced in a study of blood T cell repertoires in COVID-19. Only in-frame clones appear in the TCRdb table, and some are missing; sequencing was by immunoSEQ multiplex PCR. The table includes roughly 250,000 clones, 84% detected once. Sequenced input: peripheral blood. The origin of the receptors is a person aged 65-85 years with COVID-19, enrolled during active disease.

Only a few counts were recorded for this clone. The genes are TRBV5-1 and TRBJ2-2; possibly TRBD2 for D (5 bases). Germline values: CDR1 SGHRS, CDR2 YFSETQ. The CDR3 contains 14 residues. Trimming removed 0 bases from V and 5 bases from J, with 8 bases in between. The CDR3 region has the DNA TGCGCCAGCAGCTTGGAAATAGCGACCGGGGAGCTGTTTTTT. As protein: CASSLEIATGELFF.

The chain uses TRBV18 and TRBJ2-3, with 9 positions matching TRBD1. CDR3 length: 17 amino acids. J gave up 2 bases and V 2 bases, and 8 bases lay outside the gene matches. Germline V gene sequence: CDR1 KGHSH, CDR2 LQKENI. This CDR3 reads CASSPVIQGAFTDTQYF. Written as DNA, the CDR3 is TGTGCCAGCTCACCAGTTATACAGGGGGCCTTCACAGATACGCAGTATTTT. Full variable domain (missing parts from reference TRBV18 and TRBJ2-3): NAGVMQNPRHLVRRRGQEARLRCSPMKGHSHVYWYRQLPEEGLKFMVYLQKENIIDESGMPKERFSAEFPKEGPSILRIQQVVRGDSAAYFCASSPVIQGAFTDTQYFGPGTRLTVL.

The V gene is TRBV29-1, the J gene TRBJ2-3; D is possibly TRBD2 (6 bases). With 7 bases removed from V and 3 bases from J, the gap between germline ends came to 14 bases. The CDR3 spans 13 residues. Germline lookup yields CDR1 SQVTM and CDR2 ANQGSEA. The CDR3 reads CSAPGGGTDTQYF. CDR3 DNA: TGCAGCGCCCCCGGTGGGGGGACAGATACGCAGTATTTT.

This chain's CDR3 is CASSERKRDGYTF. CDR3 sequence (DNA): TGTGCCAGCAGTGAAAGAAAGCGGGACGGCTACACCTTC. The J gene is TRBJ1-2, the V gene TRBV25-1, with D possibly being TRBD1 (5 bases). Germline V gene lookup returns CDR1 MGHDK and CDR2 SYGVNS. CDR3 length: 13 residues. V lost 2 bases and J lost 8, with 12 bases in between.

This clone was found a few times. The rearrangement joins TRBV28 to TRBJ1-5, with 8 bases lining up with TRBD1. Trimming cost V 6 bases and J 6 bases; bases outside gene matches: 10. The length of the CDR3 is 15 residues. Germline-derived CDR1 and CDR2 are MDHEN and SYDVKM. The DNA of the CDR3 is TGTGCCAGCAGGAACCCGGACAGGGTTGGTCAGCCCCAGCATTTT. Translating gives CASRNPDRVGQPQHF.

The V and J genes are TRBV7-2 and TRBJ1-6; D may be TRBD1 (5 bases). The germline V gene has CDR1 SGHTA and CDR2 FQGNSA. This CDR3 contains 15 residues. Deletions cut 3 bases from V and 6 bases from J, with 12 bases between. Written as DNA, the CDR3 is TGTGCCAGCAGCTTTATTGGGGCCCCTAATTCACCCCTCCACTTT. The encoded protein is CASSFIGAPNSPLHF.

V is TRBV6-2 or TRBV6-3 and J is TRBJ2-4; D uncertain. This CDR3 contains 16 residues. CDR1 and CDR2 (germline): MNHEY, SVGEGT. Trimming pared 5 bases from V and 0 bases from J, leaving 14 bases between. CDR3 nucleotide sequence: TGTGCCAGCAGTGGTTTAGATACCTTAGCCAAAAACATTCAGTACTTC. It yields the protein CASSGLDTLAKNIQYF.

V and J are TRBV25-1 and TRBJ1-1; D possibly corresponds to TRBD1 (5 bases). V was trimmed by 3 bases and J by 2 bases, leaving 10 bases between them. Germline V gene lookup returns CDR1 MGHDK and CDR2 SYGVNS. The CDR3 loop spans 14 amino acids. The CDR3 DNA follows: TGTGCCAGCAGTGAGCGGGGCTCCAACACTGAAGCTTTCTTT. This encodes CASSERGSNTEAFF.

The J gene is TRBJ2-7, the V gene TRBV7-8; D is possibly TRBD1 (6 bases). The V gene's germline CDR1 is SGHVS and CDR2 FQNEAQ. V was trimmed by 0 bases and J by 0 bases, leaving 18 bases between them. CDR3 length equals 18 residues. CDR3 coding DNA: TGTGCCAGCAGCTTAGCGGTCACGTCGGGACACCGCTCCTACGAGCAGTACTTC. It translates to CASSLAVTSGHRSYEQYF.

This chain uses TRBV10-3 with TRBJ1-3; no clear D gene. The germline V and J ends were trimmed by 4 bases and 0 bases, with 13 bases remaining between them. The length of the CDR3 is 16 residues. The germline V gene encodes CDR1 ENHRY and CDR2 SYGVKD. CDR3 sequence (DNA): TGTGCCATCAGTGCACTAGACGCCAGCTCTGGAAACACCATATATTTT. Translated: CAISALDASSGNTIYF.

This chain links TRBV5-8 with TRBJ1-4; the D is unclear. V was pared by 2 bases and J by 8 bases, with 13 bases between. CDR1 is SGHTS and CDR2 is YDEGEE in the germline V gene. The CDR3 runs to 14 residues. CDR3 sequence reads: CASSFGGQWEKLFF. The CDR3 DNA is TGTGCCAGCAGCTTTGGTGGGCAATGGGAAAAACTGTTTTTT.

This chain links TRBV6-5 with TRBJ2-3; TRBD1 might be the D (6 bases). Germline V CDR1 and CDR2: MNHEY, SVGAGI. The CDR3 spans 15 residues. Trimming removed 6 bases at V and 0 bases at J, with 13 bases between. The CDR3 region is CASRRTVSSTDTQYF. The DNA of the CDR3 is TGTGCCAGCAGGCGGACAGTGTCTAGCACAGATACGCAGTATTTT.

This chain's CDR3 is CASSSTYNEQFF. CDR3 nucleotide sequence: TGTGCCAGCAGCTCCACTTACAATGAGCAGTTCTTC. The genes are TRBV12-3 or TRBV12-4 and TRBJ2-1; no firm D call. The CDR3 runs 12 residues. Trimming took off 6 bases at V and 4 bases at J, with 7 bases between the two ends.

The genes are TRBV6-1 and TRBJ1-4, with 8 bases identical to TRBD1. The V and J ends lost 9 bases and 3 bases, in that order; junction bases with no gene match: 6. The CDR3 has 14 amino acids. Germline loops: CDR1 MNHNS, CDR2 SASEGT. The CDR3 DNA reads TGTGCCAGGAACCAGGGGGCGTCTAATGAAAAACTGTTTTTT. It specifies CARNQGASNEKLFF.

This rearrangement joins TRBV19 to TRBJ2-1; 8 nucleotides align to TRBD2. The CDR3 covers 15 residues. CDR1 and CDR2 (germline): LNHDA, SQIVND (reference sequence). J lost 6 bases, V lost 3 bases, and 7 bases had no gene match. CDR3 sequence: CASSISSGSINEQFF. CDR3 DNA: TGTGCCAGTAGTATTTCAAGCGGGAGTATCAATGAGCAGTTCTTC.

J is TRBJ1-2 and V is TRBV5-4; 9 bases are a match to TRBD1. CDR3 size: 13 residues. With V trimmed by 1 base and J by 8 bases, 3 bases remained unmatched. Looked up from germline, CDR1 is SGHNT and CDR2 is YYREEE (reference sequence). In DNA, the CDR3 is TGTGCCAGCAGCTTGACAGGGGGCTTGGGCTACACCTTC. Protein: CASSLTGGLGYTF.

The chain couples TRBV9 to TRBJ1-3; D might be TRBD1 (5 bases). Between the trimmed V and J ends, which lost 1 base and 2 bases, there was a span of 10 bases. CDR1 and CDR2 (germline): SGDLS, YYNGEE. The CDR3 runs to 15 residues. Here the CDR3 reads CASSVLTEPGNTIYF. The CDR3 DNA is TGTGCCAGCAGCGTATTGACAGAACCTGGAAACACCATATATTTT.

V is TRBV2 and J is TRBJ1-4; weak D call: TRBD1 (6 bases). CDR1 SNHLY and CDR2 FYNNEI come from the germline V gene. The CDR3 spans 16 residues. V was cut by 3 bases and J by 0 bases, with 11 bases left in between. The chain's CDR3 is CASSDRGHPTNEKLFF. The CDR3, as DNA: TGTGCCAGCAGTGACAGGGGACACCCAACTAATGAAAAACTGTTTTTT.

The chain uses TRBV18 and TRBJ2-3; the match to TRBD2 covers 8 bases. CDR1 KGHSH and CDR2 LQKENI come from the germline V gene. V was pared by 6 bases and J by 5 bases, with 16 bases of the junction left unmatched. The CDR3 extends over 17 amino acids. DNA of the CDR3: TGTGCCAGCTCCCCCTCACCCCGAAGCGGGAGCGGAGATACGCAGTATTTT. It yields the protein CASSPSPRSGSGDTQYF.

The chain is built from TRBV28 and TRBJ2-1; D gene ambiguous. The CDR3 consists of 15 residues. Germline V gene data show CDR1 as MDHEN and CDR2 as SYDVKM. Deletions cut 3 bases from V and 5 bases from J, with 14 bases between. The CDR3 DNA sequence: TGTGCCAGCAGTTTTCCTTCGCAGGTAAACAATGAGCAGTTCTTC. It specifies CASSFPSQVNNEQFF.

This chain uses TRBV14 with TRBJ1-1; 7 nucleotides match TRBD1. The length of the CDR3 is 16 residues. Trimming cost V 5 bases and J 3 bases; bases outside gene matches: 12. Germline V gene lookup returns CDR1 SGHDN and CDR2 FVKESK. CDR3 amino acids: CASSTHRGPPHTEAFF. The DNA of the CDR3 is TGTGCCAGCAGCACGCACAGGGGCCCCCCTCACACTGAAGCTTTCTTT.

J is TRBJ1-1 and V is TRBV9; D is uncertain. Trimming stripped 0 bases from V and 2 bases from J, with 8 bases between. The CDR3 extends over 14 amino acids. Germline values: CDR1 SGDLS, CDR2 YYNGEE. The CDR3 sequence is CASSVEAVNTEAFF. As DNA, the CDR3 is TGTGCCAGCAGCGTAGAGGCGGTTAACACTGAAGCTTTCTTT.

This sequence joins TRBV15 and TRBJ1-1; D unresolved. Germline-derived CDR1 and CDR2 are LNHNV and YYDKDF (reference sequence). The germline V and J ends were trimmed by 4 bases and 8 bases, with 11 bases remaining between them. The CDR3 has 12 amino acids. The CDR3 spells CATSMAQTEAFF. For the CDR3, the DNA is TGTGCCACCAGCATGGCACAGACCGAAGCTTTCTTT.

The chain recombines TRBV2 with TRBJ2-7; unclear D gene. Germline V gene lookup returns CDR1 SNHLY and CDR2 FYNNEI. The CDR3 has 14 amino acids. V dropped 7 bases and J dropped 0 bases, with 13 bases sitting between them. CDR3 DNA sequence: TGTGCCAGCACATTGACTGACCTCTCCTACGAGCAGTACTTC. Protein product: CASTLTDLSYEQYF.

As DNA, the CDR3 is TGTGCCAGCAGCGGCTGGGGCTCACAAGGGACAGGGGGCGCGGACGGTCCGGATGGCTACACCTTC. It codes for CASSGWGSQGTGGADGPDGYTF. The V call is TRBV7-6, the J call TRBJ1-2; TRBD1 matches at 12 bases. CDR3 size: 22 residues. Germline V gives CDR1 SGHVS, CDR2 FNYEAQ. J lost 6 bases, V lost 5 bases, and 28 bases had no gene match.

This chain joins TRBV3-1 (or the pseudogene TRBV3-2) and TRBJ2-7; D is undetermined. The V end lost 1 base, the J end lost 3 bases, and 7 bases lay between the germline ends. Germline CDR1 and CDR2: LGHDT and YNNKEL (reference sequence). The CDR3 totals 13 residues. The CDR3 nucleotides are TGTGCCAGCAGCCAAGCTCAGGACTACGAGCAGTACTTC. Protein: CASSQAQDYEQYF.